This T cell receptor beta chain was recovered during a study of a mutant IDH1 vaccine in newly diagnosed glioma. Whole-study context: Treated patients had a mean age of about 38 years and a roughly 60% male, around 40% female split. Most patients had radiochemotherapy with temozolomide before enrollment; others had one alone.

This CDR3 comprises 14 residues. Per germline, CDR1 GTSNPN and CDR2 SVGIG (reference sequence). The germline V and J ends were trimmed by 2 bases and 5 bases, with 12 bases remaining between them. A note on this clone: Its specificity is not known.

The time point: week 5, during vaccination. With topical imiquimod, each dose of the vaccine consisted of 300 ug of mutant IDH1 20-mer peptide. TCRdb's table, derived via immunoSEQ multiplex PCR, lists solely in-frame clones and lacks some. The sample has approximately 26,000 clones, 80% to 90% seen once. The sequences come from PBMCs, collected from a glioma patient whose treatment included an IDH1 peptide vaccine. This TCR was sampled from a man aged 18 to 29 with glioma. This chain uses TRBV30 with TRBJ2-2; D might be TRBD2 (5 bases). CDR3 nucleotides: TGTGCCTGGAGTCGTGGGAGCGAAACCGGGGAGCTGTTTTTT. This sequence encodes CAWSRGSETGELFF.